At least ten counts were recorded for the clone carrying this TCR beta chain. Its antigen is not identified. The sample is drawn from a study of identical twins. Regarding the study as a whole: High-abundance cord blood beta clonotypes had fewer insertions; memory repertoires showed none.

Losses at the gene ends were 4 bases for V and 8 bases for J; bases not matched to a gene: 9. The germline V gene has CDR1 SGHRS and CDR2 YFSETQ. The CDR3 consists of 16 residues. TCRdb independently ran MiXCR on the 5' RACE reads; one entry per CDR3 protein. The sample contains over 600,000 distinct CDR3 sequences, over 20% of which appear only once. The same data also contributed to another study, on T cells expressing NK-cell markers. As that study records: Seven of the eight sequenced donors were classified as HCMV-seropositive, and one was classified as seronegative. As a fraction of CD8+ T cells, dominant NKG2C+ clonotypes reached roughly 1.0-7.0% in six or seven donors.

Sequenced sample: PBMCs. This receptor was taken from a woman between 18 and 29 years old in good health. The chain joins TRBV5-1 to TRBJ2-1; 13 bases map to TRBD2. In nucleotides, the CDR3 is TGCGCCAGCAGCGTGGTGACTAGCGGGGGGATACATGAGCAGTTCTTC. Translating gives CASSVVTSGGIHEQFF.